The clone carrying this TCR beta chain was found many times. Its antigen is undetermined. The record originates from a study of HIV-infected patients and healthy controls. Overall study findings and caveats: Significantly higher mean Gini indices appeared in HIV-infected repertoires, possibly reflecting oligoclonality.

With 4 bases removed from V and 2 bases from J, the gap between germline ends came to 16 bases. Germline CDR1 SQVTM, CDR2 ANQGSEA. The CDR3 is 15 amino acids. No cell fractionation was done, so the repertoire covers all unsorted peripheral blood T cells. cDNA was made from 500 ng RNA using alpha and beta constant primers. Alpha and beta chain libraries were made separately by chain-specific third strand synthesis with multiplexing indices. TCRdb re-analysed the 5' RACE reads in MiXCR, keeping a single row per CDR3 protein. The repertoire holds 18,000 or so distinct CDR3 sequences, with 12% as singletons.

This sequence originates from an adult in good health. Sample: blood. This chain uses TRBV29-1 with TRBJ2-3, with TRBD2 as a possible D gene (6 bases). The CDR3 protein is CSVGLGRNPTDTQYF. Written as DNA, the CDR3 is TGCAGCGTTGGCCTAGGGAGGAATCCCACAGATACGCAGTATTTT.